One and the same sample provided the 10 T cell receptor beta chains below, sequenced in a study of blood T cell repertoires in COVID-19. TCRdb keeps only in-frame clones here, not all; method: immunoSEQ multiplex PCR. The data show a few hundred thousand clones, around nine tenths seen once. The sequenced sample was PBMCs or T cells enriched from blood (not recorded which). Receptors were obtained from a woman younger than 45 who had recovered from COVID-19.

J is TRBJ1-1 and V is TRBV5-1; perhaps TRBD1 as D (5 bases). The CDR3 length is 15 residues. Trimming took 3 bases from V and 1 from J, leaving 13 bases between them. Germline loops: CDR1 SGHRS, CDR2 YFSETQ. CDR3 sequence reads: CASSWRGAGNTEAFF. DNA for the CDR3: TGCGCCAGCAGCTGGAGGGGCGCTGGGAACACTGAAGCTTTCTTT.

The chain joins TRBV21-1 to TRBJ2-7; TRBD2 was called by the table and not checked on the DNA. TRBV21-1 constitutes a pseudogene. The CDR3 is 14 residues long. CDR3 DNA: TGTGCCAGCAGCGTCCGGGATACCTCCTACGAGCAGTACTTC. It yields the protein CASSVRDTSYEQYF.

The chain uses TRBV7-2 and TRBJ1-5; 7 nucleotides line up with TRBD1. V trimming: 0 bases; J trimming: 4 bases; junction bases outside the gene matches: 0. Germline CDR1 reads SGHTA; CDR2 reads FQGNSA. CDR3 length equals 14 residues. CDR3 sequence reads: CASSLATGNQPQHF. In nucleotides, the CDR3 is TGTGCCAGCAGCTTAGCGACAGGGAATCAGCCCCAGCATTTT.

This clone has only a few counts. The rearrangement joins TRBV7-2 to TRBJ2-7, with 9 bases that match TRBD2. Germline lookup yields CDR1 SGHTA and CDR2 FQGNSA. This CDR3 has 15 residues. V lost 5 bases to trimming and J lost 4 bases; unmatched junction nucleotides: 9. The CDR3 here is CASSMPQRGAYEQYF. The CDR3 coding sequence is TGTGCCAGCAGCATGCCCCAGCGGGGGGCGTACGAGCAGTACTTC.

The chain is built from TRBV3-1 (or the pseudogene TRBV3-2) and TRBJ1-2, with D perhaps TRBD1 (5 bases). With 0 bases removed from V and 8 bases from J, the gap between germline ends came to 10 bases. The germline V gene encodes CDR1 LGHDT and CDR2 YNNKEL (reference sequence). The CDR3 sequence is 13 residues long. CDR3 DNA sequence: TGTGCCAGCAGCCAAGAACAGGCTCTAGGCTACACCTTC. Translating gives CASSQEQALGYTF.

The chain recombines TRBV7-6 with TRBJ1-2, with 9 bases that match TRBD1. The CDR3 extends over 14 amino acids. Germline CDR1 and CDR2: SGHVS and FNYEAQ. The ends lost 4 bases at V and 7 bases at J; junction bases unmatched: 7. CDR3 amino acids: CASSSDRGSAGYTF. CDR3 nucleotide sequence: TGTGCCAGCAGCTCCGACAGGGGGTCGGCTGGCTACACCTTC.

CDR3 nucleotides: TGTGCCAGCAGTTACCAGGGGCGGGTTGAAAAACTGTTTTTT. This encodes CASSYQGRVEKLFF. V is TRBV6-5 and J is TRBJ1-4; D possibly corresponds to TRBD1 (6 bases). Trimming left V 2 bases short and J 7 bases short, with 11 bases between. The CDR3 has 14 residues. Germline assignment: CDR1 MNHEY and CDR2 SVGAGI.

The chain has TRBV5-5 and TRBJ1-5; the D is unclear. The CDR3 extends over 14 amino acids. Germline V gene sequence: CDR1 SGHKS, CDR2 YYEKEE (reference sequence). The germline V and J ends were trimmed by 4 bases and 3 bases, with 11 bases remaining between them. DNA of the CDR3: TGTGCCAGCAGCCCGGGAATGCTCAATCAGCCCCAGCATTTT. Translation gives CASSPGMLNQPQHF.

This chain joins TRBV6-5 and TRBJ1-2; D may be TRBD1 (6 bases). Germline V gene data show CDR1 as MNHEY and CDR2 as SVGAGI. The CDR3 runs 13 residues. V lost 6 bases to trimming and J lost 3 bases, with 11 bases between them. Here the CDR3 DNA reads TGTGCCAGCAGCCCAGGGGCGGACTATGGCTACACCTTC. The encoded protein is CASSPGADYGYTF.

This chain links TRBV30 with TRBJ2-1, with 8 bases identical to TRBD2. Trimming cost V 6 bases and J 4 bases; bases outside gene matches: 8. Germline CDR1 GTSNPN, CDR2 SVGIG (reference sequence). The CDR3 has 14 residues. The chain's CDR3 is CACPLAGFYNEQFF. The CDR3 DNA sequence: TGTGCCTGCCCGTTAGCGGGATTTTACAATGAGCAGTTCTTC. The whole variable domain, filled in from reference TRBV30 and TRBJ2-1, reads SQTIHQWPATLVQPVGSPLSLECTVEGTSNPNLYWYRQAAGRGLQLLFYSVGIGQISSEVPQNLSASRPQDRQFILSSKKLLLSDSGFYLCACPLAGFYNEQFFGPGTRLTVL.